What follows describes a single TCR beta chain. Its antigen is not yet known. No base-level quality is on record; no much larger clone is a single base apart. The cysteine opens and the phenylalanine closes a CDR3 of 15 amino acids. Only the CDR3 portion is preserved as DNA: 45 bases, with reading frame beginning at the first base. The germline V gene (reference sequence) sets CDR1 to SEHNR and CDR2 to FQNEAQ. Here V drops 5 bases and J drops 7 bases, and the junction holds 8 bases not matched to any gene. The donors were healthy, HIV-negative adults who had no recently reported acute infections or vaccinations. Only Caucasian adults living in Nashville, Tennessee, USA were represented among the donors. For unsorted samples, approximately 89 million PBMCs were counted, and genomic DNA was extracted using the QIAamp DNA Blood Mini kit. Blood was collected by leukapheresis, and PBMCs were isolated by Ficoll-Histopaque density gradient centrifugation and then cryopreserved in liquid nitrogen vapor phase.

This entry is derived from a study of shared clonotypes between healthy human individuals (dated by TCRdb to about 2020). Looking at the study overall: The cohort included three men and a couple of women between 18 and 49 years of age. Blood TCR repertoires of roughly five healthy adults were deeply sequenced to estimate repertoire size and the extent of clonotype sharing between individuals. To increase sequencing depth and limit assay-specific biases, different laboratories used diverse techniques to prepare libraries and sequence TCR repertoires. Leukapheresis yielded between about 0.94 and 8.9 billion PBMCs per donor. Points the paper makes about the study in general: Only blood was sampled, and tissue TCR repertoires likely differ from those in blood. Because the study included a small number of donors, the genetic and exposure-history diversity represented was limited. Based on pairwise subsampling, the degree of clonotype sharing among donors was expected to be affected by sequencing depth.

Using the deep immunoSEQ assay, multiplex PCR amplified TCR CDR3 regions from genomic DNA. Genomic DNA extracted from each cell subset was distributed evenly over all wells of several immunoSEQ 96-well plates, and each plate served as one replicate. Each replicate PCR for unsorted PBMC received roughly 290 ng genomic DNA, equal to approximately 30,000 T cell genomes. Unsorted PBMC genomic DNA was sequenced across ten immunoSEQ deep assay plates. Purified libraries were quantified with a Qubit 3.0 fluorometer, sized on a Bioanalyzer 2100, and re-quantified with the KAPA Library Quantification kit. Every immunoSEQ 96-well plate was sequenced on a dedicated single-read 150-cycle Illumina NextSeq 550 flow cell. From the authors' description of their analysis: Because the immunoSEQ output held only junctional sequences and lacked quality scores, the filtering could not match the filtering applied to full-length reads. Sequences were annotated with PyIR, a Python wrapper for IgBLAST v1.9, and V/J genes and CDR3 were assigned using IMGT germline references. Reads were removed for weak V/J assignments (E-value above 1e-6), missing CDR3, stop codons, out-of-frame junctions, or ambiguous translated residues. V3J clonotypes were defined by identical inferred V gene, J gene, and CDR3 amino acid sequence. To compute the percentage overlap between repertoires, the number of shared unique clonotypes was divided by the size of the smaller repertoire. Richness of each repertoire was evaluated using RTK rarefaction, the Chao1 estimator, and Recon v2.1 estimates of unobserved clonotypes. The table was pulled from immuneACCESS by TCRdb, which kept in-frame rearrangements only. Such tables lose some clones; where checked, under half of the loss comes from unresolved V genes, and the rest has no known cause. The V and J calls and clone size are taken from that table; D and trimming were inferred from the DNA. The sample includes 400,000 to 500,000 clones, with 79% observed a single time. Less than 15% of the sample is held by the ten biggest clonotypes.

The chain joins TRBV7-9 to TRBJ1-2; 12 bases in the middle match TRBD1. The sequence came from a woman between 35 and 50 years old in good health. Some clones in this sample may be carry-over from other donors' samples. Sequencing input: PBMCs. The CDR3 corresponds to CASSPTRDRGLGYTF. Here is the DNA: TGTGCCAGCAGCCCAACGCGGGACAGGGGGCTTGGCTACACCTTC.